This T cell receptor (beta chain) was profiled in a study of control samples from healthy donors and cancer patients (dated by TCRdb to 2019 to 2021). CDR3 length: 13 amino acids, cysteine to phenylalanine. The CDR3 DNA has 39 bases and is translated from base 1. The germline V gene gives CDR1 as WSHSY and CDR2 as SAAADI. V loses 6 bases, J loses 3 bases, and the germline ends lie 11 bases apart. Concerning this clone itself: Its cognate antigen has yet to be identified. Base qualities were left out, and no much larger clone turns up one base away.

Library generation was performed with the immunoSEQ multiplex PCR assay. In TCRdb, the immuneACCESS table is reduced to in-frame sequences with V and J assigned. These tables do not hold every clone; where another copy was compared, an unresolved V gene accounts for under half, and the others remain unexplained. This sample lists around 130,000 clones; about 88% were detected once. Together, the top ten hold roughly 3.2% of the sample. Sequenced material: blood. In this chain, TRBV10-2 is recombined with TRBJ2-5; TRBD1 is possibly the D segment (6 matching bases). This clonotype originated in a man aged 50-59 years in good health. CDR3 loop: CASSRQAKETQYF. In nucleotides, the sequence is TGCGCCAGCAGCAGACAGGCGAAAGAGACCCAGTACTTC.